The present TCR beta chain was sequenced within a study of cytomegalovirus exposure and HLA in healthy donors. At the level of the study: Genotyping of hundreds of donors showed that about 84% belonged to the Caucasian-associated ancestry cluster.

The PCR made use of 60 Vbeta and 13 Jbeta primers. Clones were sequenced by immunoSEQ multiplex PCR, and TCRdb holds only the in-frame ones, with some missing. The sample carries about 190,000 clones, around 87% recorded once. CDR3 length equals 15 residues. From germline, CDR1 is SGHVS and CDR2 FQNEAQ. With 4 bases clipped from V and 5 bases from J, the junction kept 8 bases outside the gene matches. For this clone: Antigen unknown.

Whole-study findings and limits: Among the most significant clusters, several appeared linked to common viral pathogens in a later analysis. According to a later analysis, donors in an Asian-associated ancestry cluster reportedly had fewer N-insertions than the approximately 720-donor mean.

The chain is built from TRBV7-8 and TRBJ1-5; 7 nucleotides match TRBD1. The source of this sequence is a woman under 30 in good health and CMV-seronegative. Specimen: PBMCs. CDR3 DNA: TGTGCCAGCAGCTCCCAGGACAGGTTTCATCAGCCCCAGCATTTT. Translating it yields CASSSQDRFHQPQHF.